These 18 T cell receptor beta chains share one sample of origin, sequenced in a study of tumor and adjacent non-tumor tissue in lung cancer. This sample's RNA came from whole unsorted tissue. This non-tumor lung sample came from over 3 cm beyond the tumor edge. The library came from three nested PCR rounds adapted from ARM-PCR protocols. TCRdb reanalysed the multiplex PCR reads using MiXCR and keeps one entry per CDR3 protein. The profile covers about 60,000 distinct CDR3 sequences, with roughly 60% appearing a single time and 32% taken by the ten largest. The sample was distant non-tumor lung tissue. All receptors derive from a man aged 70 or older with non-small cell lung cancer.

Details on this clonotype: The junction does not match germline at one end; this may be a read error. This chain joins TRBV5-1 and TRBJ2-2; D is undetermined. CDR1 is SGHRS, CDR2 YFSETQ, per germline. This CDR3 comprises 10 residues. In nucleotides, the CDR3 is TGCGCCGGCAGAGGTGGGGAGCTGTTTTTT. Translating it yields CAGRGGELFF.

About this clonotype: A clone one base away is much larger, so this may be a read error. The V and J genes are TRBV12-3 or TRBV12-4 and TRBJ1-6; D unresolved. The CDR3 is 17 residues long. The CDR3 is CASSALGYHGPNSLLHF. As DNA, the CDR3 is TGTGCCAGCAGTGCATTGGGATACCACGGGCCGAATTCACTCCTCCACTTT.

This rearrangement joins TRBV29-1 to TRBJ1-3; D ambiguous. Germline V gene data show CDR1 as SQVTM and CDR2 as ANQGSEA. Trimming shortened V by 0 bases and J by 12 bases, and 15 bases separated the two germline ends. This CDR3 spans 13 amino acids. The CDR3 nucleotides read TGCAGCGTTGAAGAGCCTCGACCGGCCAGCATATATTTT. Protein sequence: CSVEEPRPASIYF.

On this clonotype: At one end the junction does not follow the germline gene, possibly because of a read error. CDR3 loop: CVSSPNSPRYTF. The CDR3 nucleotides read TGTGTCAGCAGCCCTAACAGTCCACGCTACACCTTC. The chain couples TRBV11-1 to TRBJ1-2, with unresolved D. Germline V gives CDR1 SGHAT, CDR2 FQDESV (reference sequence). The CDR3 covers 12 residues.

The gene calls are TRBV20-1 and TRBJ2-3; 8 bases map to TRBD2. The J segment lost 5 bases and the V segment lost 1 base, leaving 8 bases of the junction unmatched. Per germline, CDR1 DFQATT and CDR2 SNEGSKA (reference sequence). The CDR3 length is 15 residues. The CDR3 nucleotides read TGCAGTGCTAGAGCGGGACTAGGGGGAAGAGATACGCAGTATTTT. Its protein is CSARAGLGGRDTQYF.

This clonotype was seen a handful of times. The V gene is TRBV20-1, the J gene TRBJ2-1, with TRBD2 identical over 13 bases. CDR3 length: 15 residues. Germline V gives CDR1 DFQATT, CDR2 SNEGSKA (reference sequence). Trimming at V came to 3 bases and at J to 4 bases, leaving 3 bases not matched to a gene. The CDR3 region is CSARRTSGSYNEQFF. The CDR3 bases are TGCAGTGCTAGGAGGACTAGCGGGAGTTACAATGAGCAGTTCTTC.

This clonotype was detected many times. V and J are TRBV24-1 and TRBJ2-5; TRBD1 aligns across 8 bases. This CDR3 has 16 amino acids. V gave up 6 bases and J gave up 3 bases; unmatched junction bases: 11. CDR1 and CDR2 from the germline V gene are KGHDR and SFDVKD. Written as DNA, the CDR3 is TGTGCCACCAGTAGCAAGGGGGCAGGGGGCAAAGAGACCCAGTACTTC. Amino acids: CATSSKGAGGKETQYF.

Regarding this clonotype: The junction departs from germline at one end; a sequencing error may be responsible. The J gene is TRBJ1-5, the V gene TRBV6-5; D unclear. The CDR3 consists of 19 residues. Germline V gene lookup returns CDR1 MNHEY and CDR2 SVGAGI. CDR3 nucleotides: TGTGTCAGCACAAAGAGGCCGCCCGAGCAGACTTATAGCAATCAGCCCCAGCATTTT. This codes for CVSTKRPPEQTYSNQPQHF.

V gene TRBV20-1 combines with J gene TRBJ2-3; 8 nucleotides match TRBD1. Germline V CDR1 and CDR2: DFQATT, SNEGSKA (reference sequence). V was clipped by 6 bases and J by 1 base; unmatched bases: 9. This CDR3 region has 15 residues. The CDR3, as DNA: TGCAGTGCCCCATTGGACAGGGTCCGCACAGATACGCAGTATTTT. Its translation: CSAPLDRVRTDTQYF.

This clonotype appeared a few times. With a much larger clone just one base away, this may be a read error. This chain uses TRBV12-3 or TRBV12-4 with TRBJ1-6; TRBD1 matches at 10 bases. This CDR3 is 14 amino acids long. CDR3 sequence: CASNMGQGNSPPHF. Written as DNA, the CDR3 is TGTGCCAGCAACATGGGACAGGGGAATTCACCCCCCCACTTT.

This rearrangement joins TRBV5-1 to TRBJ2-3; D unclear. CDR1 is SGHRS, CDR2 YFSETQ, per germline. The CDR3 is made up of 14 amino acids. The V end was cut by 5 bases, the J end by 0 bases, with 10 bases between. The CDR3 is CASRLSASTDTQYF. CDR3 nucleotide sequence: TGCGCCAGCAGGCTTTCAGCAAGCACAGATACGCAGTATTTT.

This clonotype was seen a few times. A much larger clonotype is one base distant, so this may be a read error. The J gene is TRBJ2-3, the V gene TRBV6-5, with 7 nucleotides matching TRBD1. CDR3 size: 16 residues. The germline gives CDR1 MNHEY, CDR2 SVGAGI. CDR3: CASSSTQGKGTGTQYF. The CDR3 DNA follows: TGTGCCAGCAGTTCTACACAGGGGAAGGGCACAGGTACGCAGTATTTT.

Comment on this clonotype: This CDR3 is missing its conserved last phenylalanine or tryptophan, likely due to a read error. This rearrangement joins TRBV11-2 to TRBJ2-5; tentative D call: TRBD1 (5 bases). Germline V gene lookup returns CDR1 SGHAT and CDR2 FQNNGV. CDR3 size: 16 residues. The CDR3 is CASSLGWGSPQETQYL. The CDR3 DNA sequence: TGTGCCAGCAGCTTAGGATGGGGCAGCCCTCAAGAGACTCAGTACTTA.

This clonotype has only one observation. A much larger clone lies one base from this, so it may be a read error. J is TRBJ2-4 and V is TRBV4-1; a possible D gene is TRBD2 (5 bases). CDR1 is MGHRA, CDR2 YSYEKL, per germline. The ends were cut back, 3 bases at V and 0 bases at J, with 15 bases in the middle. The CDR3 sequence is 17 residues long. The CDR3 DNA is TGCGCCAGCAGCCATGATACAGAGGGCCTAGCCAAAAACATTCAGTACTTC. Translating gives CASSHDTEGLAKNIQYF.

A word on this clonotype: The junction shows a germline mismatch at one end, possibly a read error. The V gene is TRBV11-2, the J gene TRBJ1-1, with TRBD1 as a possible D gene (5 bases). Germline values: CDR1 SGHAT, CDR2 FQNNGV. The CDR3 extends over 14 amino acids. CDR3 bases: TGTGCCAGCAACTCAGACGGGGCGGGTACTGTAGCTTTCTTT. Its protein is CASNSDGAGTVAFF.

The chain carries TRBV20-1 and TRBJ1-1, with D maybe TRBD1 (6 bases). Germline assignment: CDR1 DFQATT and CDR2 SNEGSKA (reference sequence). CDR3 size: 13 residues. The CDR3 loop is CRNLKGVETEAFF. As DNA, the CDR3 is TGCAGGAACCTGAAGGGGGTAGAAACTGAAGCTTTCTTT.

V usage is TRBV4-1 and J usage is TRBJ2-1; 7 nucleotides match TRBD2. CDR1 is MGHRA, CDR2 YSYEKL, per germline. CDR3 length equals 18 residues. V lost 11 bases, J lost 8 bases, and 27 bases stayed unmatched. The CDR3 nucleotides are TGCGCCGGCAACCAAGATTTCGGCGGGAGACGGGTGAGCGATGAGCAGTTCTTC. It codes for CAGNQDFGGRRVSDEQFF.

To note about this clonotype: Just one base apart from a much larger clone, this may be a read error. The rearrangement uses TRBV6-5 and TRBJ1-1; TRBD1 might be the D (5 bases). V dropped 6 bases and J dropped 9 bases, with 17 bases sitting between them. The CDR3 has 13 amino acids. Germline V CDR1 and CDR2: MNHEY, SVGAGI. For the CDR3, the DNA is TGTGCCAGCAGCCCTCCAGGGAGCCCTAAAGCTTTCTTT. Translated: CASSPPGSPKAFF.